This entry describes one T cell receptor beta chain. This specimen belongs to a study of blood T cell repertoires in COVID-19. Only in-frame clones appear in the TCRdb table, and some are missing; sequencing was by immunoSEQ multiplex PCR. The repertoire has under 250,000 clones, under 90% of them found once; the top ten carry approximately 1.6%. Per germline, CDR1 MNHEY and CDR2 SMNVEV (reference sequence). The CDR3 totals 13 residues. Trimming shortened V by 2 bases and J by 7 bases, and 11 bases separated the two germline ends. Cohorts were determined from participant-reported clinical history. The chain links TRBV27 to TRBJ1-2, with D maybe TRBD1 (5 bases). The receptor was derived from a man aged 40-49 years who had recovered from COVID-19. The sample consisted of PBMCs or T cells enriched from blood (not recorded which). CDR3 sequence: CASSLGGLTGYTF. The CDR3 coding sequence is TGTGCCAGCAGTTTAGGGGGACTAACTGGCTACACCTTC.